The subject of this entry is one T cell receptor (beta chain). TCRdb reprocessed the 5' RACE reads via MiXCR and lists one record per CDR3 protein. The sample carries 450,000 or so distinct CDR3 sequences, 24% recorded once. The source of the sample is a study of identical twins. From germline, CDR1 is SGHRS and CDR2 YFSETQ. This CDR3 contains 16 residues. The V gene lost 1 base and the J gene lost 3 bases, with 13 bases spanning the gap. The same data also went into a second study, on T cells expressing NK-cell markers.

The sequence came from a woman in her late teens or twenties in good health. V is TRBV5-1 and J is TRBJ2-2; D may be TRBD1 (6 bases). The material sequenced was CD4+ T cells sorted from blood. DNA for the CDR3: TGCGCCAGCAGCTTGAATCCAGGGGACCACACCGGGGAGCTGTTTTTT. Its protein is CASSLNPGDHTGELFF.